These 29 T cell receptor beta chains were all obtained from the same sample, sequenced in a study of T cells in Graves' hyperthyroidism and ophthalmopathy. TCR beta CDR3 sequences were amplified from RNA transcripts. In the first-round RT-PCR of the TCR CDR3, the HTBI primer set was used. Each CDR3 protein gets one entry after TCRdb re-called the multiplex PCR reads with MiXCR. The table shows around 620,000 distinct CDR3 sequences, with 35% to 55% occurring only once. The sequenced sample was peripheral blood or thyroid tissue (not recorded which). The receptors stem from an adult woman with Graves' disease, either hyperthyroidism or ophthalmopathy (not recorded which).

This clonotype was counted ten times or more. This chain uses TRBV5-1 with TRBJ2-3; the match to TRBD2 covers 16 bases. With V trimmed by 1 base and J by 3 bases, 14 bases remained unmatched. The germline V gene has CDR1 SGHRS and CDR2 YFSETQ. The CDR3 sequence is 21 residues long. CDR3 amino acids: CASSLSLRQGTSGRGTDTQYF. CDR3 bases: TGCGCCAGCAGCTTGAGCCTCAGACAGGGGACTAGCGGGAGGGGAACAGATACGCAGTATTTT.

Points on this clonotype: A junction end diverges from the germline sequence, so it may reflect a read error. The gene calls are TRBV6-5 and TRBJ2-5, with a tentative D call TRBD2 (6 bases). The CDR3 consists of 15 residues. Germline CDR1 and CDR2: MNHEY and SVGAGI. The CDR3 sequence: CASSDSAGRQETQYF. Here the CDR3 DNA reads TGTGCCAGCAGTGACTCAGCGGGTCGCCAAGAGACCCAGTACTTC.

This rearrangement joins TRBV2 to TRBJ2-7; the D gene is possibly TRBD2 (5 bases). Germline CDR1 and CDR2: SNHLY and FYNNEI. The CDR3 covers 12 residues. Trimming took 8 bases from V and 2 from J, leaving 10 bases between them. This CDR3 reads CASSERTYEQYF. The CDR3 DNA follows: TGTGCCAGCTCGGAGCGGACCTACGAGCAGTACTTC.

This clonotype has at least ten counts. This chain uses TRBV11-2 with TRBJ2-5, with a tentative D call TRBD1 (6 bases). CDR3 size: 15 residues. Trimming pared 5 bases from V and 5 bases from J, leaving 18 bases between. The germline CDR1 and CDR2 sequences are SGHAT and FQNNGV. The CDR3 DNA follows: TGTGCCAGCAGCCGACCCCGTGGGCAGGGGGAGACCCAGTACTTC. It specifies CASSRPRGQGETQYF. The full variable domain, completed using reference TRBV11-2 and TRBJ2-5, is EAGVAQSPRYKIIEKRQSVAFWCNPISGHATLYWYQQILGQGPKLLIQFQNNGVVDDSQLPKDRFSAERLKGVDSTLKIQPAKLEDSAVYLCASSRPRGQGETQYFGPGTRLLVL.

The chain links TRBV5-1 to TRBJ2-7; tentative D call: TRBD1 (6 bases). CDR3 length: 17 amino acids. Germline CDR1 and CDR2: SGHRS and YFSETQ. V was shortened by 4 bases and J by 2 bases, with 22 bases between the two germline ends. In DNA form, the CDR3 reads TGCGCCAGCAGCCAAGAGGTCCTGGACAGCCTACCCTACGAGCAGTACTTC. Its protein product is CASSQEVLDSLPYEQYF.

As to this clonotype: The conserved phenylalanine or tryptophan normally closing the CDR3 is absent here, so this likely arose from a read error. The chain links TRBV20-1 to TRBJ1-5; 8 nucleotides align to TRBD1. J gave up 9 bases and V 6 bases, and 22 bases lay outside the gene matches. This CDR3 is 17 amino acids long. Germline V gene lookup returns CDR1 DFQATT and CDR2 SNEGSKA (reference sequence). The CDR3 bases are TGCAGTGCATTAGCCTCCCTAAGGACAGGGTCGGAGCTGCCCCAGCATCTT. It yields the protein CSALASLRTGSELPQHL.

The V and J genes are TRBV29-1 and TRBJ1-1; no clear D gene. V was cut by 4 bases and J by 0 bases, with 12 bases left in between. This CDR3 spans 14 amino acids. CDR1 SQVTM and CDR2 ANQGSEA come from the germline V gene. The CDR3 DNA reads as TGCAGCGTTGCGAGGGATACCGTGAACACTGAAGCTTTCTTT. Encoded protein: CSVARDTVNTEAFF.

The chain couples TRBV5-8 to TRBJ2-6; tentatively, D is TRBD1 (6 bases). The length of the CDR3 is 17 residues. V lost 4 bases to trimming and J lost 1 base, with 15 bases between them. CDR1 and CDR2 from the germline V gene are SGHTS and YDEGEE. This CDR3 reads CASSKGQGISGANVLTF. The DNA for the CDR3 is TGTGCCAGCAGCAAGGGGCAGGGGATATCTGGGGCCAACGTCCTGACTTTC. The full variable domain, completed using reference TRBV5-8 and TRBJ2-6, is EAGVTQSPTHLIKTRGQQATLRCSPISGHTSVYWYQQALGLGLQFLLWYDEGEERNRGNFPPRFSGRQFPNYSSELNVNALELEDSALYLCASSKGQGISGANVLTFGAGSRLTVL.

The chain joins TRBV29-1 to TRBJ2-7; TRBD1 aligns across 11 bases. Germline V gene sequence: CDR1 SQVTM, CDR2 ANQGSEA. The CDR3 is 14 residues long. V lost 6 bases and J lost 3; bases outside the gene matches: 7. The CDR3 region is CSVVTDRGLYEQYF. CDR3 DNA: TGCAGCGTAGTCACGGACAGGGGGCTCTACGAGCAGTACTTC.

V is TRBV2 and J is TRBJ1-2, with 7 bases that match TRBD1. The germline V gene encodes CDR1 SNHLY and CDR2 FYNNEI. The CDR3 runs 13 residues. V was pared by 8 bases and J by 4 bases, with 7 bases of the junction left unmatched. CDR3: CASAQGTAYGYTF. CDR3 DNA: TGTGCCAGCGCCCAGGGGACAGCCTATGGCTACACCTTC.

The chain carries TRBV10-1 and TRBJ2-1, with TRBD2 as a possible D gene (5 bases). Per the germline V gene, CDR1 is WNHNN and CDR2 is SYGVQD (reference sequence). V lost 7 bases and J lost 0, with 10 bases in between. CDR3 length: 14 amino acids. The CDR3 sequence is CASKSGSSYNEQFF. The CDR3 DNA is TGCGCCAGCAAATCGGGGAGCTCCTACAATGAGCAGTTCTTC.

V and J are TRBV6-5 and TRBJ2-6; tentatively, D is TRBD1 or TRBD2 (6 bases each). CDR1 and CDR2 (germline): MNHEY, SVGAGI. CDR3 size: 16 residues. Trimming shortened V by 7 bases and J by 4 bases, and 17 bases separated the two germline ends. Here the CDR3 DNA reads TGTGCCAGCATGGTAAACGCGGGGACAGGGGCCAACGTCCTGACTTTC. This encodes CASMVNAGTGANVLTF.

The chain employs TRBV29-1 and TRBJ1-1; 7 bases map to TRBD1. The germline gives CDR1 SQVTM, CDR2 ANQGSEA. V shed 4 bases, J shed 9 bases, and the junction held 5 bases outside the gene matches. This CDR3 is built from 11 residues. The CDR3 DNA is TGCAGCGTTGGAACGGGACAGAAAGCTTTCTTT. The encoded protein is CSVGTGQKAFF. The complete variable domain, with remaining parts taken from reference TRBV29-1 and TRBJ1-1, reads SAVISQKPSRDICQRGTSLTIQCQVDSQVTMMFWYRQQPGQSLTLIATANQGSEATYESGFVIDKFPISRPNLTFSTLTVSNMSPEDSSIYLCSVGTGQKAFFGQGTRLTVV.

The CDR3: CASSSPNEQFF. CDR3 DNA sequence: TGCGCCAGCAGCTCGCCCAATGAGCAGTTCTTC. The rearrangement links TRBV5-1 to TRBJ2-1; unclear D gene. Trimming took off 3 bases at V and 6 bases at J, with 4 bases between the two ends. Per germline, CDR1 SGHRS and CDR2 YFSETQ. CDR3 size: 11 residues.

The gene calls are TRBV5-1 and TRBJ2-3, with TRBD2 matching 13 bases. J was trimmed by 2 bases and V by 3 bases; bases with no gene match: 12. The V gene's germline CDR1 is SGHRS and CDR2 YFSETQ. There are 19 residues in the CDR3. CDR3 sequence: CASSSVIPGLAGLTDTQYF. Here the CDR3 DNA reads TGCGCCAGCAGCTCAGTCATCCCGGGACTAGCGGGGCTCACAGATACGCAGTATTTT.

This clonotype was found many times. This sequence joins TRBV9 and TRBJ1-3; D not certain. Trimming shortened V by 1 base and J by 0 bases, and 8 bases separated the two germline ends. Germline V gene data show CDR1 as SGDLS and CDR2 as YYNGEE. The CDR3 sequence is 15 residues long. CDR3 sequence: CASSVRGFSGNTIYF. The CDR3 region has the DNA TGTGCCAGCAGCGTAAGAGGTTTCTCTGGAAACACCATATATTTT.

This clonotype was picked up many times. The chain carries TRBV6-6 and TRBJ2-5; 8 nucleotides agree with TRBD2. Trimming at V came to 2 bases and at J to 4 bases, leaving 6 bases not matched to a gene. Germline V CDR1 and CDR2: MNHNY, SVGAGI (reference sequence). The CDR3 is 15 amino acids. CDR3 in amino acids: CASSYGAGGTETQYF. As DNA, the CDR3 is TGTGCCAGCAGTTACGGGGCGGGAGGAACAGAGACCCAGTACTTC.

The sample holds a few counts of this clonotype. A read error may be the cause here, since a much bigger clone is one base away. The chain uses TRBV7-6 and TRBJ1-1, with D unresolved. From germline, CDR1 is SGHVS and CDR2 FNYEAQ. CDR3 length: 15 residues. Trimming took 1 base from V and 5 from J, leaving 14 bases between them. DNA for the CDR3: TGTGCCAGCAGCTTAGGAGGTACACTCGGGACTGAAGCTTTCTTT. This encodes CASSLGGTLGTEAFF.

The J gene is TRBJ1-2, the V gene TRBV19, with 11 nucleotides matching TRBD1. The CDR3 spans 15 residues. CDR1 LNHDA and CDR2 SQIVND come from the germline V gene (reference sequence). V lost 9 bases, J lost 8 bases, and 14 bases stayed unmatched. The CDR3 reads CASSLDFGTGGGYTF. For the CDR3, the DNA is TGTGCCAGCAGCTTAGATTTCGGGACAGGGGGAGGCTACACCTTC.

The rearrangement links TRBV10-3 to TRBJ2-2, with 8 positions matching TRBD1. V dropped 5 bases and J dropped 5; count of bases not matched to a gene: 7. Germline CDR1 ENHRY, CDR2 SYGVKD. The CDR3 runs to 15 residues. CDR3 coding DNA: TGTGCCATCAGTACCGGGACAGGTGGGACCGGGGAGCTGTTTTTT. Translation: CAISTGTGGTGELFF.

Details on this clonotype: The junction does not match germline at one end; this may be a read error. The rearrangement links TRBV29-1 to TRBJ1-1; a weak D match, TRBD1 (5 bases). Germline V gene lookup returns CDR1 SQVTM and CDR2 ANQGSEA. This CDR3 has 13 residues. DNA of the CDR3: TGCAGCGTTGTTGGGGGTAGGAACGCTGAAGCTCTCTTT. Translation: CSVVGGRNAEALF.

This clonotype has a single count. The limits of the CDR3 on the DNA are not certain, so only TCRdb's listed CDR3 is given. The J gene is TRBJ2-2, the V gene TRBV19; the table's D call, TRBD1, was not checked against the DNA. Germline V lookup: CDR1 LNHDA, CDR2 SQIVND (reference sequence). Ends included, the CDR3 has 14 residues. CDR3: CASSIPWGPGSCFF.

The rearrangement uses TRBV29-1 and TRBJ2-7; 8 bases match TRBD1. The germline V gene has CDR1 SQVTM and CDR2 ANQGSEA. The CDR3 runs to 13 residues. Trimming removed 7 bases from V and 7 bases from J; junction bases left unmatched: 12. The CDR3 reads CSATPTGGWEQYF. The CDR3 DNA reads TGCAGCGCCACGCCTACAGGGGGATGGGAGCAGTACTTC.

This clonotype showed up many times. This chain uses TRBV15 with TRBJ1-1, with unresolved D. The CDR3 loop spans 17 amino acids. Between the trimmed V and J ends, which lost 0 bases and 5 bases, there was a span of 19 bases. Germline V gene lookup returns CDR1 LNHNV and CDR2 YYDKDF (reference sequence). This CDR3 reads CATSRDLSQVSWTEAFF. The CDR3 region has the DNA TGTGCCACCAGCAGAGATCTTTCCCAGGTATCTTGGACTGAAGCTTTCTTT. The variable domain in full, with the rest retrieved from reference TRBV15 and TRBJ1-1, is DAMVIQNPRYQVTQFGKPVTLSCSQTLNHNVMYWYQQKSSQAPKLLFHYYDKDFNNEADTPDNFQSRRPNTSFCFLDIRSPGLGDTAMYLCATSRDLSQVSWTEAFFGQGTRLTVV.

This clonotype was found many times. This chain uses TRBV2 with TRBJ2-7; D ambiguous. Germline assignment: CDR1 SNHLY and CDR2 FYNNEI. CDR3 size: 12 residues. V was shortened by 7 bases and J by 0 bases, with 7 bases between the two germline ends. The DNA of the CDR3 is TGTGCCAGCAAAACAGACTCCTACGAGCAGTACTTC. Its protein is CASKTDSYEQYF.

A note on this clonotype: At one end the junction does not follow the germline gene, possibly because of a read error. The J gene is TRBJ2-7, the V gene TRBV11-2; a possible D gene is TRBD2 (6 bases). This CDR3 region has 15 residues. CDR1 and CDR2 (germline): SGHAT, FQNNGV. CDR3 sequence reads: CASSLAGVSSYEQHF. The CDR3 DNA is TGTGCCAGCAGCTTAGCGGGGGTAAGCTCCTACGAGCAGCACTTC.

The table lists this clonotype with many counts. The V call is TRBV7-9, the J call TRBJ2-2, with 9 bases fitting TRBD1. There are 17 residues in the CDR3. Trimming cost V 3 bases and J 1 base; bases outside gene matches: 6. CDR1 is SEHNR and CDR2 is FQNEAQ in the germline V gene (reference sequence). The CDR3 region has the DNA TGTGCCAGCAGCTTCCGGGACAGGGATTTGAACACCGGGGAGCTGTTTTTT. Translated: CASSFRDRDLNTGELFF.

This clonotype was picked up a small number of times. This chain links TRBV12-3 or TRBV12-4 with TRBJ1-1; a possible D gene is TRBD1 (6 bases). V shed 4 bases and J shed 4 bases, with 13 bases lying between them. The CDR3 totals 14 residues. The CDR3 coding sequence is TGTGCCAGCAGTTCCGGGGGGCGGATCACTGAAGCTTTCTTT. Translating it yields CASSSGGRITEAFF.

The V call is TRBV5-5, the J call TRBJ1-5; 10 nucleotides agree with TRBD1. Losses at the gene ends were 2 bases for V and 0 bases for J; bases not matched to a gene: 5. Germline V lookup: CDR1 SGHKS, CDR2 YYEKEE (reference sequence). CDR3 length: 17 amino acids. CDR3 region: CASSFGTGAYSNQPQHF. CDR3 nucleotides: TGTGCCAGCAGCTTTGGGACAGGGGCCTATAGCAATCAGCCCCAGCATTTT.